The 25 T cell receptor beta chains listed next were all sequenced from one sample in a study of T cells after yellow fever vaccination. TCRdb reprocessed the 5' RACE reads via MiXCR and lists one record per CDR3 protein. Of approximately 330,000 distinct CDR3 sequences in the sample, roughly an eighth were seen once. This sample comprised CD4+ T cells sorted from PBMCs, obtained 15 days after the yellow fever booster vaccination. These receptors came from a man between 18 and 35 years old who received the YFV17D yellow fever vaccine.

V gene TRBV24-1 combines with J gene TRBJ2-2; D might be TRBD2 (5 bases). The CDR3 is made up of 15 amino acids. Per germline, CDR1 KGHDR and CDR2 SFDVKD. The V gene lost 9 bases and the J gene lost 6 bases, with 19 bases spanning the gap. Written as DNA, the CDR3 is TGTGCCACCGGCTCGGCGGCCCTCGGGGCCGGGGAGCTGTTTTTT. Protein: CATGSAALGAGELFF.

This clonotype was counted between two and nine times. This sequence joins TRBV7-2 and TRBJ2-2; 8 positions match TRBD1. This CDR3 spans 14 amino acids. CDR1 SGHTA and CDR2 FQGNSA come from the germline V gene. Unmatched junction bases numbered 2, after V lost 2 bases and J lost 6 bases. As DNA, the CDR3 is TGTGCCAGCAGCTTACAACAGGGGGCCGGGGAGCTGTTTTTT. Residues: CASSLQQGAGELFF.

This chain uses TRBV20-1 with TRBJ1-6, with D uncertain. Trimming stripped 2 bases from V and 4 bases from J, with 18 bases between. This CDR3 region has 17 residues. Germline values: CDR1 DFQATT, CDR2 SNEGSKA (reference sequence). CDR3 nucleotides: TGCAGTGCTAGATCGGCAGCGCACGAGAGATATAATTCACCCCTCCACTTT. It yields the protein CSARSAAHERYNSPLHF.

The rearrangement links TRBV5-6 to TRBJ2-6; the D gene could be TRBD1 or TRBD2 (5 bases each). Germline values: CDR1 SGHDT, CDR2 YYEEEE. The CDR3 sequence is 17 residues long. The ends were cut back, 1 base at V and 7 bases at J, with 18 bases in the middle. CDR3 DNA sequence: TGTGCCAGCAGCTTGTATATACCCCCTGGGGGAGCCAACGTCCTGACTTTC. It is translated as CASSLYIPPGGANVLTF.

The chain links TRBV20-1 to TRBJ1-4; D is unclear. Germline V gene data show CDR1 as DFQATT and CDR2 as SNEGSKA (reference sequence). CDR3 length: 13 amino acids. V was trimmed by 6 bases and J by 0 bases, leaving 8 bases between them. CDR3: CSARWATNEKLFF. In DNA form, the CDR3 reads TGCAGTGCAAGATGGGCAACTAATGAAAAACTGTTTTTT.

This clonotype turned up a few times. V usage is TRBV3-1 and J usage is TRBJ2-7; no reliable D call. Germline CDR1 and CDR2: LGHDT and YNNKEL (reference sequence). The CDR3 has 10 residues. Trimming cost V 8 bases and J 4 bases, with 6 bases left between them. This chain's CDR3 is CASGSYEQYV. The CDR3 DNA reads TGTGCCAGCGGATCGTACGAGCAGTACGTC.

This clonotype was observed a handful of times. This sequence joins TRBV5-1 and TRBJ2-1; tentative D call: TRBD2 (7 bases). This CDR3 is 15 amino acids long. The germline gives CDR1 SGHRS, CDR2 YFSETQ. V was trimmed by 3 bases and J by 2 bases, leaving 12 bases between them. CDR3 bases: TGCGCCAGCAGCTGGGGGGCGGGGGCCTACAATGAGCAGTTCTTC. Its protein is CASSWGAGAYNEQFF.

This clonotype was counted between two and nine times. This chain uses TRBV29-1 with TRBJ1-2; 7 nucleotides line up with TRBD1. V shed 5 bases, J shed 8 bases, and the junction held 11 bases outside the gene matches. Germline V CDR1 and CDR2: SQVTM, ANQGSEA. This CDR3 spans 13 amino acids. The CDR3 DNA follows: TGCAGCGTTTATTCAGACAGGGATCGGGGCTACACCTTC. It yields the protein CSVYSDRDRGYTF. Variable domain in full (rest from reference TRBV29-1 and TRBJ1-2): SAVISQKPSRDICQRGTSLTIQCQVDSQVTMMFWYRQQPGQSLTLIATANQGSEATYESGFVIDKFPISRPNLTFSTLTVSNMSPEDSSIYLCSVYSDRDRGYTFGSGTRLTVV.

This clonotype turned up a few times. This rearrangement joins TRBV5-5 to TRBJ2-3; TRBD2 agrees at 12 bases. Looked up from germline, CDR1 is SGHKS and CDR2 is YYEKEE (reference sequence). The CDR3 consists of 16 residues. The ends lost 1 base at V and 4 bases at J; junction bases unmatched: 4. For the CDR3, the DNA is TGTGCCAGCAGCTTGCGGTGGACTAGCGGGGCAGATACGCAGTATTTT. This codes for CASSLRWTSGADTQYF. Together with reference TRBV5-5 and TRBJ2-3, the CDR3 gives the full variable domain: DAGVTQSPTHLIKTRGQQVTLRCSPISGHKSVSWYQQVLGQGPQFIFQYYEKEERGRGNFPDRFSARQFPNYSSELNVNALLLGDSALYLCASSLRWTSGADTQYFGPGTRLTVL.

This clonotype occurred a few times. V gene TRBV6-2 or TRBV6-3 combines with J gene TRBJ1-5; 9 bases agree with TRBD1. Germline-derived CDR1 and CDR2 are MNHEY and SVGEGT. The CDR3 spans 17 residues. V dropped 5 bases and J dropped 2; count of bases not matched to a gene: 10. The CDR3, as DNA: TGTGCCAGCAGTCGACCGGGACAGGGAATGGGCAATCAGCCCCAGCATTTT. It specifies CASSRPGQGMGNQPQHF.

This clonotype was detected only a few times. This rearrangement joins TRBV12-5 to TRBJ1-3; D ambiguous. This CDR3 comprises 14 residues. The V end lost 5 bases, the J end lost 3 bases, and 11 bases lay between the germline ends. Germline V gene data show CDR1 as LGHNT and CDR2 as FRNRAP. CDR3 region: CASGAAGGGNTIYF. In DNA form, the CDR3 reads TGTGCTAGTGGTGCCGCTGGTGGTGGAAACACCATATATTTT.

This clonotype was counted ten times or more. V is TRBV5-1 and J is TRBJ2-3; D unclear. V was clipped by 4 bases and J by 0 bases, with 9 bases between them. This CDR3 contains 14 residues. The V gene's germline CDR1 is SGHRS and CDR2 YFSETQ. The CDR3 DNA sequence: TGCGCCAGCAGCACCCTCCAGAGCACAGATACGCAGTATTTT. It encodes CASSTLQSTDTQYF. The complete variable domain, with remaining parts taken from reference TRBV5-1 and TRBJ2-3, reads KAGVTQTPRYLIKTRGQQVTLSCSPISGHRSVSWYQQTPGQGLQFLFEYFSETQRNKGNFPGRFSGRQFSNSRSEMNVSTLELGDSALYLCASSTLQSTDTQYFGPGTRLTVL.

The V and J genes are TRBV5-5 and TRBJ2-7, with D perhaps TRBD2 (6 bases). The ends were cut back, 0 bases at V and 7 bases at J, with 14 bases in the middle. CDR3 size: 14 residues. The germline V gene has CDR1 SGHKS and CDR2 YYEKEE (reference sequence). The CDR3 DNA sequence: TGTGCCAGCAGCTTGGGTCTAGGACTACGAGAGCAGTACGTC. It specifies CASSLGLGLREQYV.

The V and J genes are TRBV6-2 or TRBV6-3 and TRBJ2-7; D call uncertain. The germline V gene encodes CDR1 MNHEY and CDR2 SVGEGT. This CDR3 comprises 14 residues. Trimming took 2 bases from V and 2 from J, leaving 10 bases between them. CDR3 loop: CASSYRPAPYEQYF. CDR3 nucleotides: TGTGCCAGCAGTTACAGACCTGCCCCCTACGAGCAGTACTTC.

V gene TRBV12-5 combines with J gene TRBJ2-7; D gene ambiguous. The CDR3 has 13 residues. Trimming removed 6 bases from V and 3 bases from J, with 12 bases in between. CDR1 and CDR2 from the germline V gene are LGHNT and FRNRAP. The CDR3 DNA follows: TGTGCTAGTGGCCTCTGGCAGGTCTACGAGCAGTACTTC. This translates into CASGLWQVYEQYF.

This chain joins TRBV12-3 or TRBV12-4 and TRBJ1-1; D gene ambiguous. This CDR3 is 14 amino acids long. V lost 8 bases to trimming and J lost 1 base, with 14 bases between them. CDR3 coding DNA: TGTGCCAGCGCGGGATTTCCCCAGAACACTGAAGCTTTCTTT. It translates to CASAGFPQNTEAFF.

This clonotype has only a few counts. This chain joins TRBV20-1 and TRBJ1-3; D may be TRBD1 (5 bases). The length of the CDR3 is 16 residues. Trimming shortened V by 0 bases and J by 1 base, and 13 bases separated the two germline ends. CDR1 is DFQATT, CDR2 SNEGSKA, per germline (reference sequence). The CDR3 DNA reads TGCAGTGCTAGAGATCTTTTGAGGGGTTCTGGAAACACCATATATTTT. Protein sequence: CSARDLLRGSGNTIYF.

This clonotype was seen a few times. The chain recombines TRBV29-1 with TRBJ1-1; TRBD1 matches at 7 bases. This CDR3 spans 13 amino acids. V lost 7 bases, J lost 1 base, and 6 bases stayed unmatched. The germline V gene has CDR1 SQVTM and CDR2 ANQGSEA. CDR3 coding DNA: TGCAGCGGAGACAGGGCAGAGAACACTGAAGCTTTCTTT. It codes for CSGDRAENTEAFF.

The genes are TRBV7-3 and TRBJ2-3, with D possibly TRBD1 on 6 matching bases. V was cut by 3 bases and J by 3 bases, with 10 bases left in between. The V gene's germline CDR1 is SGHTA and CDR2 FQGTGA. CDR3 size: 14 residues. The CDR3 sequence is CASSFGQLTDTQYF. CDR3 sequence (DNA): TGTGCCAGCAGCTTCGGACAGCTTACAGATACGCAGTATTTT.

This clonotype was recorded many times. The rearrangement uses TRBV5-4 and TRBJ2-7; D gene uncertain. V was clipped by 0 bases and J by 5 bases, with 6 bases between them. The CDR3 is 12 amino acids. Germline V gene data show CDR1 as SGHNT and CDR2 as YYREEE (reference sequence). The CDR3 loop is CASSLDQNEQYV. For the CDR3, the DNA is TGTGCCAGCAGCTTGGACCAAAACGAGCAGTACGTC.

The V and J genes are TRBV7-2 and TRBJ1-2; D call uncertain. V was clipped by 3 bases and J by 8 bases, with 19 bases between them. Looked up from germline, CDR1 is SGHTA and CDR2 is FQGNSA. The CDR3 is made up of 15 amino acids. The CDR3 bases are TGTGCCAGCAGCTTGTCTCCAATTCGGTCTCGCGGCTACACCTTC. Translation: CASSLSPIRSRGYTF.

There are a few counts of this clonotype. The chain joins TRBV6-5 to TRBJ2-5; 9 bases are a match to TRBD1. Germline loops: CDR1 MNHEY, CDR2 SVGAGI. The ends lost 4 bases at V and 4 bases at J; junction bases unmatched: 7. The CDR3 loop spans 15 amino acids. DNA of the CDR3: TGTGCCAGCAGTTTCGGACAGGGGTGGAGAGAGACCCAGTACTTC. It translates to CASSFGQGWRETQYF.

V and J are TRBV9 and TRBJ1-1; D may be TRBD1 (5 bases). This CDR3 is 14 amino acids long. Trimming removed 3 bases at V and 7 bases at J, with 16 bases between. CDR1 is SGDLS, CDR2 YYNGEE, per germline. CDR3 amino acids: CASSGGAQGGEAFF. The CDR3 bases are TGTGCCAGCAGCGGAGGGGCCCAGGGAGGTGAAGCTTTCTTT. The entire variable domain, with the rest obtained from reference TRBV9 and TRBJ1-1, is as follows: DSGVTQTPKHLITATGQRVTLRCSPRSGDLSVYWYQQSLDQGLQFLIQYYNGEERAKGNILERFSAQQFPDLHSELNLSSLELGDSALYFCASSGGAQGGEAFFGQGTRLTVV.

The chain recombines TRBV7-2 with TRBJ2-3; TRBD1 matches at 7 bases. The CDR3 contains 16 residues. The germline CDR1 and CDR2 sequences are SGHTA and FQGNSA. Trimming took 5 bases from V and 6 from J; bases not matched to a gene: 14. The CDR3 region has the DNA TGTGCCAGCAGCGCTTGGACAGGAGGCATTGTGGATACGCAGTATTTT. Translating gives CASSAWTGGIVDTQYF.

This clonotype was detected only a few times. The CDR3 sequence: CASSVRSAGANVLTF. CDR3 DNA sequence: TGTGCCAGCAGCGTCCGTTCGGCTGGGGCCAACGTCCTGACTTTC. The chain recombines TRBV9 with TRBJ2-6; the D is unclear. The CDR3 consists of 15 residues. Deletions cut 2 bases from V and 2 bases from J, with 8 bases between. The germline V gene encodes CDR1 SGDLS and CDR2 YYNGEE.